This T cell receptor (beta chain) is drawn from a study of blood T cells in healthy people across ages (dated by TCRdb to about 2015). About the full investigation: In model experiments, roughly one uniquely barcoded TCR beta cDNA molecule per two T cells was captured by template switching. The study measured age-related changes in TCR beta repertoire diversity using deep sequencing normalized with unique cDNA molecular identifiers. Using the same blood draw, the study looked at two additional independent replicas of 1 million unique cDNA reads for two donors, one aged 18 to 30 and the other aged 80 or older. Donors of different ages were randomly distributed across sequencing lanes to avoid experimental bias. The donors were split into four age groups: young (average about 16 years), middle-aged (39), aged (roughly 60) and long-lived (roughly 88).

Overall study results and their limits: Donor CMV infection status was unknown, potentially confounding age-related changes in expanded clonotypes. Observed TCR beta diversity correlated strongly with the percentage of naive T cells measured by flow cytometry. Compared with the aged group, the long-lived group had more naive CD4+ T cells, fewer expanded clones and increased TCR diversity, suggesting age selection. As age increased, observed TCR beta diversity per million T cells dropped in a roughly linear way, and a significant reduction was already evident by age 40. Estimates of total diversity based on one million sequenced T cells were considered lower bounds and underestimates. Bulk unsorted PBMC profiling prevented conclusive comparison of naive and antigen-experienced compartments.

Library prep was done by 5' RACE. Instrument on record: Illumina HiSeq 2500. The second PCR ran for about 6 to 11 cycles and used a J-beta primer mix along with a sample-barcoded 5' primer. Each TCR beta cDNA molecule received a unique molecular identifier from a template-switch 5' adaptor carrying 12 random nucleotides. At least 2.5 million CDR3-containing paired-end reads were obtained from each sample. First-strand cDNA synthesis was performed from all RNA using the Mint cDNA synthesis kit, with priming by a TRBC-specific oligonucleotide. All cDNA was treated with uracil-DNA glycosylase and then went through a first 18-cycle PCR with the universal primers M1SS and BC2_uni_R. The study's processing was this. Normalization of each sample was performed by random selection of 1 million high-quality reads, each carrying a distinct molecular identifier. Instead of being binned into consensus sequences, reads that shared molecular identifiers were thrown out. MiTCR, with a Q25 quality threshold and the strictest error-elimination algorithm, was used for CDR3 identification, clonotype clustering and error correction. A nonparametric unseen species model with Euler transformation was used to estimate a lower bound on total TCR beta diversity. In TCRdb, the public reads were trimmed at Q25 with fastp and aligned with MiXCR, with productive beta chains retained. When rows share a CDR3 protein, they turn into one entry using the most common DNA and genes. V and J calls and clone size were set by TCRdb, not the authors. Across this sample there are under 950,000 distinct CDR3 sequences, with 22% seen only once. Clones ranked in the top ten supply about 20% of the sample.

The roughly 38 donors, aged about 6 to 100 years, were systemically healthy Caucasian individuals from Russia. Around 10 milliliters of peripheral blood were collected from each donor into EDTA-treated Vacutainer tubes. PBMCs were isolated by Ficoll-Paque density-gradient centrifugation, with at least 6 million obtained per sample. Total RNA was extracted from PBMCs with Trizol reagent, with at least 6 micrograms obtained per sample. Naive CD45RAhigh/CD27high T cell percentages were measured by flow cytometry on a PBMC aliquot from every donor. Turning to this clonotype: Its antigen specificity is not known. Base qualities were left out, and no much larger clone turns up one base away.

Material: blood. This TCR was recovered from a man aged 70-80 years in good health.

The CDR3 protein sequence reads: CSARDYRGDNEQFF. The nucleotide sequence is given as TGCAGTGCTAGAGATTACAGGGGCGACAATGAGCAGTTCTTC. The chain is made from TRBV20-1 and TRBJ2-1; the central 7 bases match TRBD1. V lost 0 bases and J lost 5 bases, and the count of bases not matched to a germline gene is 4. Based on the germline V gene (reference sequence), the CDR1 and CDR2 sequences are DFQATT and SNEGSKA. CDR3 length: 14 amino acids, cysteine to phenylalanine. Of the read, only the CDR3 DNA is kept; its 42 bases are in frame from base 1.